This paragraph covers one T cell receptor beta chain sequence. Its antigen is still unknown. This sample is part of a study of T cell responses to AZD1222 COVID-19 vaccine. Study summary: Second-dose schedules of about 4 or about 12 weeks were combined.

The table came from immunoSEQ multiplex PCR; TCRdb's copy has only in-frame clones and leaves some out. The table includes some 150,000 clones, around nine tenths detected once. After removal of 1 base from V and 5 bases from J, the junction contained 7 bases not matched to a gene. CDR1 is MDHEN, CDR2 SYDVKM, per germline. The CDR3 runs 15 residues. Overall study results and limits: Spike-wide coverage was observed for vaccine-associated CD4 TCRs, with dominant responses at 160-218 and 743-854. Clonal diversity may have been underestimated, and the donors were mostly white British, with more females than males. Only after the peak T cell response were repertoires sampled.

The sequenced sample was peripheral blood, obtained on day 0 of AZD1222 vaccination. This receptor was taken from an adult in good health. The rearrangement joins TRBV28 to TRBJ1-1; the match to TRBD1 covers 7 bases. The CDR3 reads CASSLSRGLGTEAFF. Here the CDR3 DNA reads TGTGCCAGCAGTTTATCGAGGGGGCTGGGGACTGAAGCTTTCTTT.